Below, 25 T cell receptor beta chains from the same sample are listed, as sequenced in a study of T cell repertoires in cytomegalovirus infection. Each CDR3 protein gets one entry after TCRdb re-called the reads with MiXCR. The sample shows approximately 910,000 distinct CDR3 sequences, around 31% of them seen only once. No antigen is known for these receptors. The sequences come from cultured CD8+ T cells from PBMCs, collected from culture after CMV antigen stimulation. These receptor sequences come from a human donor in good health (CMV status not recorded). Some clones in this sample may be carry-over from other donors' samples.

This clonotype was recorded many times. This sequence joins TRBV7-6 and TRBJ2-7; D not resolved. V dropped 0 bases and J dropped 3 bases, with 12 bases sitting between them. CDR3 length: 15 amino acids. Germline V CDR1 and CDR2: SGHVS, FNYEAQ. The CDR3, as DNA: TGTGCCAGCAGCTTAGCCGCAGACACGAACTACGAGCAGTACTTC. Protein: CASSLAADTNYEQYF. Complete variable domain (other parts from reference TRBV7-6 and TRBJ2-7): GAGVSQSPRYKVTKRGQDVALRCDPISGHVSLYWYRQALGQGPEFLTYFNYEAQQDKSGLPNDRFSAERPEGSISTLTIQRTEQRDSAMYRCASSLAADTNYEQYFGPGTRLTVT.

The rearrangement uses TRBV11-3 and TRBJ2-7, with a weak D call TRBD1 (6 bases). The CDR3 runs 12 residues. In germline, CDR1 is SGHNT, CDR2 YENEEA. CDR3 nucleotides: TGTGCCAGCAGCCTATGGACCAGGGGTGGAAACGTC. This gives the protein CASSLWTRGGNV.

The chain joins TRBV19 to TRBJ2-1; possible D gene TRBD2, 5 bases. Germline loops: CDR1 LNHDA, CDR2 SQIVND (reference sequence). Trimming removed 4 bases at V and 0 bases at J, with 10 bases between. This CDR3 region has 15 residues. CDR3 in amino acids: CASSNLEGSYNEQFF. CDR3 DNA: TGTGCCAGTAGTAACTTAGAGGGCTCCTACAATGAGCAGTTCTTC.

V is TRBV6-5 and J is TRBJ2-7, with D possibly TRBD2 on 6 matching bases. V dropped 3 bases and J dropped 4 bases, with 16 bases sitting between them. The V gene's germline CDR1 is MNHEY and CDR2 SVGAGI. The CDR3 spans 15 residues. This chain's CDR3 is CASSYNVGSLYEQYF. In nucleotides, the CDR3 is TGTGCCAGCAGTTATAACGTCGGGAGCCTTTACGAGCAGTACTTC.

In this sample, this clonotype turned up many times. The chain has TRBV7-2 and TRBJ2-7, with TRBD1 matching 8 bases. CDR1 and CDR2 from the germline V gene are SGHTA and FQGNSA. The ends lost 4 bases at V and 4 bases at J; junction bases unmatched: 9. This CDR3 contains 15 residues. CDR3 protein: CASSSGTGLRYEQYF. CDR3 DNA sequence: TGTGCCAGCAGCTCCGGGACAGGACTTAGGTACGAGCAGTACTTC.

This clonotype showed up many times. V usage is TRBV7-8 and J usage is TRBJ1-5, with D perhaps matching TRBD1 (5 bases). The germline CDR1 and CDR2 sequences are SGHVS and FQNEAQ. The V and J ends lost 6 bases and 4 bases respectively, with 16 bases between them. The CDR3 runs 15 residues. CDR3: CASSGGTAFNQPQHF. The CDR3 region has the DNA TGTGCCAGCAGTGGGGGGACCGCCTTTAATCAGCCCCAGCATTTT.

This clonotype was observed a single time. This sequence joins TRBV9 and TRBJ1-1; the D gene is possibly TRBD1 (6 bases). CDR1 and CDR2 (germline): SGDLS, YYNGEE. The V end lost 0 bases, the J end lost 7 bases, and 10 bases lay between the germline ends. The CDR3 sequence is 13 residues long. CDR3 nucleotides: TGTGCCAGCAGCGTAGGGGACATGGGTGAAGCTTTCTTT. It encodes CASSVGDMGEAFF.

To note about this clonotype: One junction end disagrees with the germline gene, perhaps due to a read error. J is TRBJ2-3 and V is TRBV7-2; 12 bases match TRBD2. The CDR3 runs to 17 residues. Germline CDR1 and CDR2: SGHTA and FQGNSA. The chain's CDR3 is CASGFPSSGGAEDTQYF. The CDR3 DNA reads TGTGCCAGCGGCTTTCCTTCTAGCGGGGGGGCCGAAGATACGCAGTATTTT.

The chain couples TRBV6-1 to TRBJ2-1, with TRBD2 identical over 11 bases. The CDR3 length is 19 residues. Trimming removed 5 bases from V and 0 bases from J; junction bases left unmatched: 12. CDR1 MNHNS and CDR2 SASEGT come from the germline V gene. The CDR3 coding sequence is TGTGCCAGCAGTCCTAAAGCTAGCGGGGGGCTATACTCCTACAATGAGCAGTTCTTC. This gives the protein CASSPKASGGLYSYNEQFF.

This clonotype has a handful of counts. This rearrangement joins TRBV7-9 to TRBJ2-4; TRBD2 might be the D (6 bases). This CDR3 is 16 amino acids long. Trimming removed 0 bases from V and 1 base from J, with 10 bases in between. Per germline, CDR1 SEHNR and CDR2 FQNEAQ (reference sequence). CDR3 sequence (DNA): TGTGCCAGCAGCTTAGCGTTTGCGGGGGCCAAAAACATTCAGTACTTC. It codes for CASSLAFAGAKNIQYF.

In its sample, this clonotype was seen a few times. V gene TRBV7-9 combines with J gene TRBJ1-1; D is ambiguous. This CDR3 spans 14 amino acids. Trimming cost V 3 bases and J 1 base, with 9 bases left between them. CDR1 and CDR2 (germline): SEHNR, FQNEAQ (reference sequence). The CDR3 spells CASSFQDPNTEAFF. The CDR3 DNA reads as TGTGCCAGCAGCTTCCAGGATCCGAACACTGAAGCTTTCTTT. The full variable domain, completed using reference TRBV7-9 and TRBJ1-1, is DTGVSQNPRHKITKRGQNVTFRCDPISEHNRLYWYRQTLGQGPEFLTYFQNEAQLEKSRLLSDRFSAERPKGSFSTLEIQRTEQGDSAMYLCASSFQDPNTEAFFGQGTRLTVV.

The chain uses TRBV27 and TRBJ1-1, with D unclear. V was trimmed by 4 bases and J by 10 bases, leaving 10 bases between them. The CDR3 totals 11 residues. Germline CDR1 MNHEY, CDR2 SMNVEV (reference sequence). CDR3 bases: TGTGCCAGCAGTTCTAGTGAAGGAGCTTTCTTT. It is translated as CASSSSEGAFF.

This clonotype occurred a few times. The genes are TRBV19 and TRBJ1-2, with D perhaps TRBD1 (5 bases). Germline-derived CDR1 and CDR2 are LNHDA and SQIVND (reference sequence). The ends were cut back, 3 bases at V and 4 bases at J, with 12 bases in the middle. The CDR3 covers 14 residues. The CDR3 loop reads CASSIRDVRYGYTF. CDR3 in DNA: TGTGCCAGTAGTATCCGGGACGTCCGCTATGGCTACACCTTC.

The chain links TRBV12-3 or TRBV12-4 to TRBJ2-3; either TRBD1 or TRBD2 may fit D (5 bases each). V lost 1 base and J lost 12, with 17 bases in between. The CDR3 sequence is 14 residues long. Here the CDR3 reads CASSLEGYSVTQYF. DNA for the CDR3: TGTGCCAGCAGTTTAGAGGGGTATAGCGTCACACAGTATTTT.

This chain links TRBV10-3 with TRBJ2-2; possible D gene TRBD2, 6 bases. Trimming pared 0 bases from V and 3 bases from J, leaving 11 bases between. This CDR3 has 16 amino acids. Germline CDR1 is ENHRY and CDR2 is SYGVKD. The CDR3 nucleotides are TGTGCCATCAGTGAGTCAAGGGAGGTTTACACCGGGGAGCTGTTTTTT. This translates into CAISESREVYTGELFF.

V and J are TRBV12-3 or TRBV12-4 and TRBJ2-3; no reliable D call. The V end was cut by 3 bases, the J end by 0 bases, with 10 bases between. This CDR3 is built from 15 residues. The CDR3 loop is CASSFEVTSTDTQYF. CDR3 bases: TGTGCCAGCAGTTTCGAGGTAACTAGCACAGATACGCAGTATTTT.

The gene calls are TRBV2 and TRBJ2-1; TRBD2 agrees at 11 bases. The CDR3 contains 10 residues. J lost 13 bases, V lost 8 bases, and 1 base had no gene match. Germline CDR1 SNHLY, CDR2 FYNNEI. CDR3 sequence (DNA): TGTGCCAGCCGACTAGCGGGACAGTTCTTC. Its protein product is CASRLAGQFF.

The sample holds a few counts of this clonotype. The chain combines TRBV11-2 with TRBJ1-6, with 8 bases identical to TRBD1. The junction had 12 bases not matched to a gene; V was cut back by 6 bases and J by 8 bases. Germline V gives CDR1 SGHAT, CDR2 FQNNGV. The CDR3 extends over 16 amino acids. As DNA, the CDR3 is TGTGCCAGCAGTCCTTGGGCAGGGGGCAGTGATTCACCCCTCCACTTT. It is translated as CASSPWAGGSDSPLHF.

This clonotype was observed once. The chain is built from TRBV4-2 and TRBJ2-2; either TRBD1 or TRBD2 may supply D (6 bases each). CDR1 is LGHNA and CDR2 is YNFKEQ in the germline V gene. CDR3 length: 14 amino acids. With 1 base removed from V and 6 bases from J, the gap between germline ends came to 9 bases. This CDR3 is CASSQGGGPGELFF. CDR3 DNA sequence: TGTGCCAGCAGCCAAGGAGGGGGGCCCGGGGAGCTGTTTTTT.

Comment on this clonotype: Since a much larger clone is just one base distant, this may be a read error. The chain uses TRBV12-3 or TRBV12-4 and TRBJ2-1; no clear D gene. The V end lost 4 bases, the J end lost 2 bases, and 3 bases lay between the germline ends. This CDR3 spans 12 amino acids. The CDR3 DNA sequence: TGTGCCAGCAGTTGGGCCTACAATGAGCAGTTCTTC. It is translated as CASSWAYNEQFF.

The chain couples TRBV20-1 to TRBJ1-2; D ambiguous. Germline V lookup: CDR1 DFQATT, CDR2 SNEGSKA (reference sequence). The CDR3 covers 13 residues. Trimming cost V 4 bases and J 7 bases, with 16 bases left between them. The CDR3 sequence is CSATGREDPGYTF. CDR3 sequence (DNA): TGCAGTGCTACGGGAAGGGAGGACCCTGGCTACACCTTC.

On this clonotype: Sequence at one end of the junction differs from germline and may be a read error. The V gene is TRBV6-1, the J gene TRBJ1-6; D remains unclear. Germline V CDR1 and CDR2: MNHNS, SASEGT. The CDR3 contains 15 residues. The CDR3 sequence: CASTELTAYNSPPHF. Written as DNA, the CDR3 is TGTGCCAGCACCGAGCTTACAGCCTATAATTCACCCCCCCACTTT.

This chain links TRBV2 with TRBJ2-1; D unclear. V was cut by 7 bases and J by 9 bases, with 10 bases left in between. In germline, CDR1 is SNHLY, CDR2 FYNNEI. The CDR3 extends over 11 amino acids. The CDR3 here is CASIKRVEQFF. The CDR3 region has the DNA TGTGCCAGCATCAAACGTGTTGAGCAGTTCTTC.

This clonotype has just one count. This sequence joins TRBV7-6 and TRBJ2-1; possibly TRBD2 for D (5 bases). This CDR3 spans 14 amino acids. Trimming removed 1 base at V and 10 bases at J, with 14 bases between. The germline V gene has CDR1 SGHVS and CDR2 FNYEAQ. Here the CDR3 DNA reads TGTGCCAGCAGCTTAGGAGGGAGTTCACGGGAGCAGTTCTTC. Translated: CASSLGGSSREQFF.

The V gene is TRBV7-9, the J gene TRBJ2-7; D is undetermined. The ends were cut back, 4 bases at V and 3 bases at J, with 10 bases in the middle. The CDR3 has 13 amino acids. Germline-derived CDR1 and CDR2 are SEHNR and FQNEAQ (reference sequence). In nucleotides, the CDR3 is TGTGCCAGCAGCTCCCCCCTGCACTACGAGCAGTACGTC. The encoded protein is CASSSPLHYEQYV.